The T cell receptor beta chain described here comes from a study of shared clonotypes between healthy human individuals (dated by TCRdb to the early 2020s). About the investigation overall: A couple of women and a few men aged 18 to 49 years were included in the cohort. For each donor, three plates each were used for CD4 naive and CD4 memory, two plates were used for CD8 naive, and one plate was used for CD8 memory. To estimate repertoire size and how much clonotype sharing occurs between individuals, the study deeply sequenced the blood TCR repertoires of about five healthy adults. To increase sequencing depth and limit assay-specific biases, different laboratories used diverse techniques to prepare libraries and sequence TCR repertoires. Between about 0.9 and 8.9 billion PBMCs per donor were obtained by leukapheresis.

The CDR3 runs 15 amino acids, cysteine and phenylalanine included. Only the CDR3 region is kept as DNA, spanning 45 bases read in frame from base 1. Between the V and J ends, shortened by 6 bases and 7 bases respectively, the junction contains 21 bases. CDR1 and CDR2 (MNHEY, SVGAGI) derive from the germline V gene. TCR CDR3 regions were amplified from genomic DNA by multiplex PCR using the deep immunoSEQ assay. Genomic DNA extracted from each cell subset was distributed evenly over all wells of several immunoSEQ 96-well plates, and each plate served as one replicate. For sorted subsets, approximately 0.2 ug of genomic DNA, equivalent to 25,000 to 35,000 T cell genomes, went into each replicate PCR. Purified libraries were measured with a Qubit 3.0 fluorometer, size-checked on a Bioanalyzer 2100, and measured again with the KAPA Library Quantification kit. Every immunoSEQ 96-well plate was sequenced on a dedicated single-read 150-cycle Illumina NextSeq 550 flow cell. In the original analysis: Because the immunoSEQ output included only junctional sequences and no quality scores, the filtering could not be the same as the filtering used for full-length reads. Sequences were annotated with PyIR, a Python wrapper for IgBLAST v1.9, using IMGT germline references to assign V/J genes and CDR3. Reads with weak V/J assignments (E-value above 1e-6), missing CDR3, stop codons, out-of-frame junctions, or ambiguous translated residues were removed. V3J clonotypes were defined as sequences sharing the same inferred V gene, J gene, and CDR3 amino acid sequence. The percentage overlap between two repertoires was calculated by dividing the number of shared unique clonotypes by the size of the smaller repertoire. RTK rarefaction, the Chao1 estimator, and Recon v2.1 estimates of unobserved clonotypes were used to assess repertoire richness. Generation probabilities were computed with OLGA for all TCRbeta clonotypes obtained by the gDNA method from four donors. This immuneACCESS table, as held by TCRdb, lists in-frame sequences with V and J called but not all clones. Of the missing ones, under half trace to an unresolved V gene in checked studies; the others have no known cause. Clonal size and the V and J genes are those of that table, whereas D and trimming came from the DNA. Present in this sample are more than 2,000,000 clones, more than 80% of which were seen just once. Under 0.45% of the sample comes from the top ten.

This clone was found once. No antigen is known for it. Base qualities are not provided; no much larger clone lies one nucleotide away. Donors were healthy HIV-negative adults with no recently reported acute infections or vaccinations. Every donor was a Caucasian adult living in Nashville, Tennessee, USA. CD4+ T cells were enriched through magnetic negative selection, after which naive cells were positively selected on CD45RA and the remaining negative fraction served as the memory subset. Blood was obtained by leukapheresis, after which PBMCs were separated by Ficoll-Histopaque density gradient centrifugation and cryopreserved in liquid nitrogen vapor phase. Analytical flow cytometry was used to check the purity and quantity of every magnetically sorted T cell population. Genomic DNA was isolated from each sorted fraction and quantified by UV absorbance on a Nanodrop 2000c. Findings and caveats that apply to the study as a whole: Because the study included a small number of donors, the genetic and exposure-history diversity represented was limited. Higher generation probabilities were observed for clonotypes shared by all four sorted-subset donors than for non-shared clonotypes. When a handful of donors were compared, the shared fraction of clonotypes was about 5.5% for naive CD4, roughly 3.4% for naive CD8, more than 2% for memory CD4, and approximately 0.4% for memory CD8. Sampling was restricted to blood, and TCR repertoires in tissues likely differ from the TCR repertoires found in blood. Based on pairwise subsampling, the degree of clonotype sharing among donors was expected to be affected by sequencing depth. Estimated clonotype richness was generally larger for naive than for memory subsets. Incomplete sequencing was indicated by rarefaction of sorted-subset datasets, despite the large sequencing depth.

The sequence derives from a man aged 18 to 29 in good health. Some clones in this sample may be carry-over from other donors' samples. The specimen was naive CD4+ T cells from PBMCs. The cell subset or site label here, explained by the study, means: CD45RA+ positively selected. This sequence uses TRBV6-5 and TRBJ1-2; the D gene is possibly TRBD1, with 5 bases matching. The CDR3 region: CASRLKLTAYRGYTF. The nucleotide sequence reads TGTGCCAGCAGGCTCAAATTGACAGCCTATCGTGGCTACACCTTC.